This T cell receptor beta chain was documented in a study of T cell repertoires in cytomegalovirus infection. V was shortened by 3 bases and J by 3 bases, with 15 bases between the two germline ends. CDR1 and CDR2 (germline): SGHTA, FQGNSA. CDR3 length equals 15 residues. TCRdb reprocessed the reads with MiXCR, giving one entry per CDR3 protein. Of 550,000 to 850,000 distinct CDR3 sequences listed, around 30% are singletons. Comments on this clonotype: Antigen unknown.

This clonotype was sampled from a human donor in good health (CMV status not recorded). Some clones in this sample may be carry-over from other donors' samples. The chain carries TRBV7-2 and TRBJ2-7, with D maybe TRBD2 (5 bases). The source material was cultured PBMCs, sampled from culture after CMV antigen stimulation. The DNA of the CDR3 is TGTGCCAGCAGCTTTGATCGGGCTAGCTTCTACGAGCAGTACTTC. It encodes CASSFDRASFYEQYF.